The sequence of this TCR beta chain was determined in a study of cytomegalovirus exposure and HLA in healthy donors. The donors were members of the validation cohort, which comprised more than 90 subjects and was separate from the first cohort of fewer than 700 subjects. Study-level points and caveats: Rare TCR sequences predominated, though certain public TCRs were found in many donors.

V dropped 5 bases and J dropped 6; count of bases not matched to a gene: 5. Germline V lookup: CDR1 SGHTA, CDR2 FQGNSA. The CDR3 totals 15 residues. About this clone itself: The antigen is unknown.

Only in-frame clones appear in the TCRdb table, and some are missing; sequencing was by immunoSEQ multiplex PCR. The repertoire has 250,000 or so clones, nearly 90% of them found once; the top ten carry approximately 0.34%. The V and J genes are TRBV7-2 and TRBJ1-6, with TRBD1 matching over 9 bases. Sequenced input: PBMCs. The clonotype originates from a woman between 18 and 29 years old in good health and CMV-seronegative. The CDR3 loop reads CASSAADRGNSPLHF. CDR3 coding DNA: TGTGCCAGCAGCGCGGCGGACAGGGGTAATTCACCCCTCCACTTT. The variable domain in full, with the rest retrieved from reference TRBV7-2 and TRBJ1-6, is GAGVSQSPSNKVTEKGKDVELRCDPISGHTALYWYRQSLGQGLEFLIYFQGNSAPDKSGLPSDRFSAERTGGSVSTLTIQRTQQEDSAVYLCASSAADRGNSPLHFGNGTRLTVT.